The present T cell receptor (beta chain) was sequenced within a study of T-cell memory formation after mild COVID-19. Points from the study as a whole: Pre-infection memory harbored some responding clones, suggesting cross-reactive memory joined.

CDR1 and CDR2 from the germline V gene are SGHVS and FQNEAQ. V lost 0 bases to trimming and J lost 4 bases; unmatched junction nucleotides: 12. This CDR3 spans 18 amino acids. This clonotype was detected a few times. Its antigen is unidentified. TCRdb itself ran the 5' RACE reads through MiXCR, one entry per CDR3 protein. The repertoire holds fewer than 500,000 distinct CDR3 sequences, with around a quarter as singletons. Sequenced: PBMCs or a T cell subset sorted from them (not recorded which). The chain has TRBV7-8 and TRBJ2-1, with TRBD2 identical over 7 bases. The source is an adult woman who had mild COVID-19 (a few samples of this study predate the infection). Cell type and time point are not known. The CDR3 here is CASSLAGPGKRGYNEQFF. The CDR3 DNA follows: TGTGCCAGCAGCTTAGCGGGCCCAGGGAAGCGGGGATACAATGAGCAGTTCTTC. Looking up the rest from reference TRBV7-8 and TRBJ2-1 gives the full variable domain: GAGVSQSPRYKVAKRGQDVALRCDPISGHVSLFWYQQALGQGPEFLTYFQNEAQLDKSGLPSDRFFAERPEGSVSTLKIQRTQQEDSAVYLCASSLAGPGKRGYNEQFFGPGTRLTVL.